What follows describes a single TCR beta chain. These data originate in a study of beta chain features in type 1 diabetes. The CDR3 consists of 17 residues. V was pared by 0 bases and J by 4 bases, with 7 bases of the junction left unmatched. Germline assignment: CDR1 LGHNA and CDR2 YNFKEQ. TCRB transcripts that were expressed got sequenced, as all of the isolated RNA had been reverse transcribed. The assay was immunoSEQ multiplex PCR, and TCRdb's table has in-frame clones only and misses some. The table includes fewer than 250,000 clones, 68% detected once. The chain combines TRBV4-2 with TRBJ2-3; 10 nucleotides agree with TRBD2. The sample consisted of naive CD4+ T cells from blood. The TCR originated in a young man in good health. The CDR3 loop reads CASSQDVGAGGPDTQYF. Written as DNA, the CDR3 is TGTGCCAGCAGCCAAGATGTAGGAGCGGGGGGGCCAGATACGCAGTATTTT.